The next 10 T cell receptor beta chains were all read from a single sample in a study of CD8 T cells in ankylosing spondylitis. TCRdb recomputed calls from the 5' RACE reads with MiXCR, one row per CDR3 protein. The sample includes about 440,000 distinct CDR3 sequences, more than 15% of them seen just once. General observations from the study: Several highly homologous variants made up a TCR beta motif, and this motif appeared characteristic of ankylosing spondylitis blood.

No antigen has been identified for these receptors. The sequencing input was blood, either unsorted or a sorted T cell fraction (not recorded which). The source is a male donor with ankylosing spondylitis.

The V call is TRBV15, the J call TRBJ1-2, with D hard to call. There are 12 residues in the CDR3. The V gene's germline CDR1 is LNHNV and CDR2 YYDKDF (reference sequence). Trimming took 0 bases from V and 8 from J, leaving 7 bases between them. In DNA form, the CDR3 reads TGTGCCACCAGCAGAGATCTTGGAGGCTACACCTTC. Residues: CATSRDLGGYTF.

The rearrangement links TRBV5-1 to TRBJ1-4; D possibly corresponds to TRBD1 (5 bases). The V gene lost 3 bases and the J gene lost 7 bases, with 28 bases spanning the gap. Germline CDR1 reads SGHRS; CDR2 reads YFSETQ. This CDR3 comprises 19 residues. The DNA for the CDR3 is TGCGCCAGCAGCTCGACCAAGGATAGCTTTTGGGGAGGGACTGAAAAACTGTTTTTT. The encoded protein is CASSSTKDSFWGGTEKLFF.

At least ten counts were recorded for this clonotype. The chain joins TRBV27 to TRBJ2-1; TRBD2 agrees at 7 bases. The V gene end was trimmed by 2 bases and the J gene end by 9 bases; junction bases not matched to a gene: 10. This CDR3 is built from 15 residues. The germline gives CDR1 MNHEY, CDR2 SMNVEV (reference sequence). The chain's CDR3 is CASSLGLVRNSEQFF. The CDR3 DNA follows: TGTGCCAGCAGTTTAGGACTAGTGAGGAACAGTGAGCAGTTCTTC.

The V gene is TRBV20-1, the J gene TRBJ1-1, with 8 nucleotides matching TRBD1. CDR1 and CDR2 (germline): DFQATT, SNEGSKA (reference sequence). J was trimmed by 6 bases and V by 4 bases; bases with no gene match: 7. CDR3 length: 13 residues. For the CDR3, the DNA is TGCAGTGCTAAGTTCCAGGGGGCGCCTGAAGCTTTCTTT. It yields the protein CSAKFQGAPEAFF.

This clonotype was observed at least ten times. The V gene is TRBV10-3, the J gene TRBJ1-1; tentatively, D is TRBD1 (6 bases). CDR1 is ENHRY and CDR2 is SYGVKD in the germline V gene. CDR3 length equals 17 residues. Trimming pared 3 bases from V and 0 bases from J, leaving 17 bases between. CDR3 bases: TGTGCCATCAGTGAATTAGGTATAAGACAGGTGAACACTGAAGCTTTCTTT. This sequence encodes CAISELGIRQVNTEAFF.

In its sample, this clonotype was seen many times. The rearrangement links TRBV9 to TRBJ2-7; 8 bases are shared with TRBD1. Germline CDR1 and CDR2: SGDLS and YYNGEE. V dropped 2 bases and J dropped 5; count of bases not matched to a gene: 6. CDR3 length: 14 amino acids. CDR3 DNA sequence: TGTGCCAGCAGCGTTCAGGGGGCTACCCACGAGCAGTACTTC. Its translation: CASSVQGATHEQYF.

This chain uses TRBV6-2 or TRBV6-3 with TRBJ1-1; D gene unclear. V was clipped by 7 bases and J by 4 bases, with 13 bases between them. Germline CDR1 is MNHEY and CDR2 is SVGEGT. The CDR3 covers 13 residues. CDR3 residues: CASTTYLGTEAFF. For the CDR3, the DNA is TGTGCCAGCACCACTTACTTGGGCACTGAAGCTTTCTTT.

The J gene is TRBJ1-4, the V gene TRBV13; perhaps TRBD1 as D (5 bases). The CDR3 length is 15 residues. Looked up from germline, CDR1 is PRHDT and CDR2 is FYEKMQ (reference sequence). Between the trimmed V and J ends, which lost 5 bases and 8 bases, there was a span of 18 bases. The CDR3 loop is CASSKKAQGREKLFF. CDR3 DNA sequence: TGTGCCAGCAGCAAGAAGGCCCAGGGAAGGGAAAAACTGTTTTTT.

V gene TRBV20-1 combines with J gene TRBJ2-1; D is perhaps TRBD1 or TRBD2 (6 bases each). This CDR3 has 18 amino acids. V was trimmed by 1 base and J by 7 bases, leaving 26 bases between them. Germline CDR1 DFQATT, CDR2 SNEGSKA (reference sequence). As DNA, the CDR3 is TGCAGTGCTAGAGTGGCCGGGGGCGGAGGATCGACGCGGAATGAGCAGTTCTTC. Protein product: CSARVAGGGGSTRNEQFF.

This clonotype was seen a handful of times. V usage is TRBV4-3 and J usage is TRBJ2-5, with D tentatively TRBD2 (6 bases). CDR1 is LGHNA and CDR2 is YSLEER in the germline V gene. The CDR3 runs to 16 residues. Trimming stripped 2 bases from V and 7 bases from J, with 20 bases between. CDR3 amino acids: CASSQNGGRGKSTQYF. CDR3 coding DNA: TGCGCCAGCAGCCAAAACGGGGGACGTGGCAAATCGACCCAGTACTTC.